This T cell receptor beta chain comes out of a study of early T cells in non-severe SARS-CoV-2 infection (dated by TCRdb to the early 2020s). Describing the broader study: Because TCR sequencing relied on bulk RNA taken from unsorted whole blood, pairing of alpha and beta chains was not possible.

This was a case-control study nested in a cohort of healthcare workers in London, UK, who had nasopharyngeal swab PCR tests and blood samples taken every week. Healthcare workers were enrolled in the week of the UK lockdown, from 23 to 31 March 2020, and were followed every week for up to roughly 15 weeks. Preparation of the library involved 5' RACE. Sequenced using a NextSeq 500. Unique molecular identifiers were attached to individual cDNA molecules in the TCR library protocol so that sequencing error and PCR bias could be corrected. Both TCR alpha and beta chains were sequenced, and tight co-correlation was observed between alpha and beta sequence abundances in each sample. For the original study's pipeline: Decombinator V4 was used to annotate the V gene, J gene and CDR3 of the TCR sequences. TCRs were defined as expanded if a significant change between any two time points was detected under a Poisson model with p below 0.0001. TCR abundances were normalised to the total number of TCRs sequenced per sample and expressed as counts per million. TRAV1-2 paired with TRAJ12, TRAJ20 or TRAJ33 defined MAIT TCRs, while TRAV10 paired with TRAJ18 defined iNKT TCRs. VDJdb, accessed 1 November 2021, was searched for CMV, EBV and SARS-CoV-2 annotated TCRs, excluding TCRs annotated for multiple antigens. The public reads were reprocessed in TCRdb via fastp at Q25 and MiXCR, keeping in-frame beta chains. When rows share a CDR3 protein, they turn into one entry using the most common DNA and genes. In this record, the V and J calls reflect TCRdb's handling and not the investigators' own analysis. The sample table contains more than 35,000 distinct CDR3 sequences; only one count was recorded for approximately 10% of them. The ten largest account for 20% to 25% of the sample.

V and J are truncated by 6 bases and 8 bases respectively, leaving an intervening sequence of 17 bases. Measured from the cysteine to the phenylalanine, the CDR3 is 14 residues long. Only the CDR3 DNA is retained, 42 bases long and in frame from the first base. Results and caveats for the whole study, not just this receptor: VDJdb matching was skewed toward anti-spike CD8 responses and likely underestimated virus-specific expansions by missing private and CD4 specificities.

This clonotype was seen repeatedly, ten times or more. Its target antigen remains unknown. No qualities accompany the bases; no much larger clone lies one base away. The sequence was collected from an adult who was a healthcare worker with PCR-confirmed SARS-CoV-2 infection or an uninfected control (not recorded which). The receptor chain draws on TRBV12-3 or TRBV12-4 and TRBJ1-3; TRBD1 could be the D gene, as 5 bases match. Source material: whole blood. The nucleotides are TGTGCCAGCAGCCCTTCGGGTGGGGGTTACACCATATATTTT. Its translation is CASSPSGGGYTIYF.